The 28 T cell receptor beta chains reported below all come from one sample, sequenced in a study of beta chain features in type 1 diabetes. Since all of the isolated RNA was reverse transcribed, expressed TCRB transcripts were what got sequenced. Sequencing was performed with immunoSEQ multiplex PCR; in TCRdb, only in-frame clones are kept and a portion is missing. This table holds under 300,000 clones, about 30% found once. The specimen was central memory CD4+ T cells from blood. The origin of the receptors is a man aged 25 to 40 in good health.

The rearrangement links TRBV25-1 to TRBJ2-6; no clear D. V gave up 1 base and J gave up 0 bases, with 7 bases separating them. The V gene's germline CDR1 is MGHDK and CDR2 SYGVNS. CDR3 size: 16 residues. The CDR3 spells CASSEFMHSGANVLTF. In DNA form, the CDR3 reads TGTGCCAGCAGTGAATTCATGCACTCTGGGGCCAACGTCCTGACTTTC.

This clone was seen ten or more times. The J gene is TRBJ2-1, the V gene TRBV6-1, with D possibly being TRBD1 (6 bases). Germline V gene sequence: CDR1 MNHNS, CDR2 SASEGT. V lost 8 bases, J lost 6 bases, and 17 bases lay in between. The CDR3 has 14 amino acids. The CDR3, as DNA: TGTGCCAGCCACAGGGAAGGGGGTGGCAATGAGCAGTTCTTC. As protein: CASHREGGGNEQFF.

A note on this clone: Distinct nucleotide sequences in the sample also encode this CDR3. The J gene is TRBJ2-7, the V gene TRBV7-2; D is perhaps TRBD2 (6 bases). Germline assignment: CDR1 SGHTA and CDR2 FQGNSA. The CDR3 covers 14 residues. Trimming removed 5 bases from V and 1 base from J, with 12 bases in between. This CDR3 is CASSTIGGSYEQYF. CDR3 nucleotide sequence: TGTGCCAGCAGCACTATCGGAGGGTCCTACGAGCAGTACTTC.

This clone has just a few counts. The chain combines TRBV4-1 with TRBJ2-5; 7 positions match TRBD1. The CDR3 spans 15 residues. Trimming took 5 bases from V and 4 from J; bases not matched to a gene: 10. The germline V gene has CDR1 MGHRA and CDR2 YSYEKL. This CDR3 reads CASSDGTAGVETQYF. Here the CDR3 DNA reads TGCGCCAGCAGCGATGGGACAGCAGGGGTAGAGACCCAGTACTTC.

The rearrangement links TRBV9 to TRBJ1-2; 7 bases fit TRBD1. The CDR3 is 13 residues long. V lost 4 bases to trimming and J lost 2 bases; unmatched junction nucleotides: 2. The V gene's germline CDR1 is SGDLS and CDR2 YYNGEE. The CDR3 bases are TGTGCCAGCAGCAGGGACAGCAACTATGGCTACACCTTC. It specifies CASSRDSNYGYTF.

The rearrangement joins TRBV7-9 to TRBJ2-5, with D unresolved. Per the germline V gene, CDR1 is SEHNR and CDR2 is FQNEAQ (reference sequence). The CDR3 spans 15 residues. V lost 4 bases and J lost 7, with 19 bases in between. This CDR3 reads CASSSMGNRLGTQYF. CDR3 DNA: TGTGCCAGCAGCTCAATGGGAAACCGTCTCGGGACCCAGTACTTC.

V and J are TRBV7-9 and TRBJ2-1; 11 positions match TRBD1. The CDR3 sequence is 15 residues long. The V gene end was trimmed by 5 bases and the J gene end by 6 bases; junction bases not matched to a gene: 6. The germline V gene encodes CDR1 SEHNR and CDR2 FQNEAQ (reference sequence). Here the CDR3 DNA reads TGTGCCAGCAGCAAACCCGGGACAGGGGGCAATGAGCAGTTCTTC. Its translation is CASSKPGTGGNEQFF.

The chain carries TRBV5-1 and TRBJ1-2; unclear D gene. The CDR3 totals 13 residues. CDR1 SGHRS and CDR2 YFSETQ come from the germline V gene. Trimming left V 4 bases short and J 8 bases short, with 15 bases between. Here the CDR3 reads CASSPDPAMGYTF. DNA of the CDR3: TGCGCCAGCAGCCCCGATCCGGCTATGGGCTACACCTTC.

The V and J genes are TRBV18 and TRBJ2-6; no reliable D call. V was pared by 5 bases and J by 0 bases, with 8 bases between. The length of the CDR3 is 15 residues. CDR1 is KGHSH and CDR2 is LQKENI in the germline V gene. The CDR3 sequence: CASSVAASGANVLTF. CDR3 coding DNA: TGTGCCAGCTCAGTCGCGGCCTCTGGGGCCAACGTCCTGACTTTC.

The sample holds many counts of this clone. The sample holds other DNA sequences that translate to the same CDR3. This rearrangement joins TRBV29-1 to TRBJ1-2; D uncertain. V lost 2 bases to trimming and J lost 4 bases, with 5 bases between them. The length of the CDR3 is 11 residues. The germline gives CDR1 SQVTM, CDR2 ANQGSEA. In nucleotides, the CDR3 is TGCAGCGTTGAACAGATCTATGGCTACACCTTC. Protein sequence: CSVEQIYGYTF.

This chain joins TRBV29-1 and TRBJ2-7; no definite D call. Germline assignment: CDR1 SQVTM and CDR2 ANQGSEA. The V end was cut by 3 bases, the J end by 2 bases, with 14 bases between. This CDR3 has 14 amino acids. For the CDR3, the DNA is TGCAGCGTTGATGGGGATCGCTTCCCCTACGAGCAGTACTTC. Its protein product is CSVDGDRFPYEQYF.

This clone was seen a few times. The chain employs TRBV29-1 and TRBJ1-4; maybe TRBD1 (5 bases). Trimming took 7 bases from V and 7 from J, leaving 19 bases between them. This CDR3 has 14 amino acids. CDR1 and CDR2 from the germline V gene are SQVTM and ANQGSEA. CDR3 nucleotide sequence: TGCAGCGCAAGAACGAGGGACGGAGGTGAAAAACTGTTTTTT. Residues: CSARTRDGGEKLFF.

The rearrangement uses TRBV18 and TRBJ2-7, with 7 bases matching TRBD1. Germline V gene data show CDR1 as KGHSH and CDR2 as LQKENI. Trimming at V came to 6 bases and at J to 6 bases, leaving 8 bases not matched to a gene. The CDR3 is 13 amino acids. CDR3 amino acids: CASSPGRGPEQYF. CDR3 in DNA: TGTGCCAGCTCCCCGGGAAGGGGGCCCGAGCAGTACTTC.

This clone has only a few counts. The rearrangement uses TRBV5-6 and TRBJ1-5, with D perhaps TRBD1 (5 bases). Germline-derived CDR1 and CDR2 are SGHDT and YYEEEE. Trimming removed 1 base from V and 0 bases from J, with 8 bases in between. CDR3 length equals 15 residues. CDR3: CASSLNGGSNQPQHF. As DNA, the CDR3 is TGTGCCAGCAGCTTGAACGGGGGTAGCAATCAGCCCCAGCATTTT.

The chain uses TRBV7-9 and TRBJ2-7, with TRBD1 identical over 8 bases. The V gene end was trimmed by 9 bases and the J gene end by 3 bases; junction bases not matched to a gene: 4. The CDR3 runs to 12 residues. Germline CDR1 SEHNR, CDR2 FQNEAQ (reference sequence). In nucleotides, the CDR3 is TGTGCCAGTTCCGACAGGGGCTACGAGCAGTACTTC. It specifies CASSDRGYEQYF.

The chain couples TRBV7-2 to TRBJ2-1; a weak D match, TRBD2 (7 bases). V was clipped by 5 bases and J by 8 bases, with 28 bases between them. CDR3 length: 18 amino acids. The germline CDR1 and CDR2 sequences are SGHTA and FQGNSA. CDR3 sequence (DNA): TGTGCCAGCAGCCCCCAGTGGGGGGGCAGGGTGACCCTGCATGAGCAGTTCTTC. Translated, it gives CASSPQWGGRVTLHEQFF.

This chain uses TRBV4-3 with TRBJ2-3; D remains unclear. Germline lookup yields CDR1 LGHNA and CDR2 YSLEER. The CDR3 runs to 16 residues. The germline V and J ends were trimmed by 0 bases and 4 bases, with 14 bases remaining between them. The CDR3 here is CASSQELSQLPDTQYF. The CDR3 DNA reads as TGCGCCAGCAGCCAAGAACTTTCCCAGCTACCAGATACGCAGTATTTT.

The genes are TRBV6-6 and TRBJ2-7; TRBD2 matches 9 bases. CDR1 and CDR2 from the germline V gene are MNHNY and SVGAGI (reference sequence). V shed 5 bases, J shed 0 bases, and the junction held 8 bases outside the gene matches. This CDR3 is 16 amino acids long. CDR3 bases: TGTGCCAGCAGTCTTCGGACTAGCGCGATCTCCTACGAGCAGTACTTC. Its protein product is CASSLRTSAISYEQYF.

This sequence joins TRBV5-1 and TRBJ2-5; 8 bases align to TRBD2. V shed 7 bases and J 1 base; nucleotides not matched to a gene: 9. CDR3 length equals 15 residues. From germline, CDR1 is SGHRS and CDR2 YFSETQ. The CDR3 sequence: CASQVRLAGQETQYF. The DNA of the CDR3 is TGCGCCAGCCAAGTTCGTCTAGCGGGCCAAGAGACCCAGTACTTC.

This clone has a handful of counts. V is TRBV7-2 and J is TRBJ2-1; no definite D call. V lost 5 bases, J lost 2 bases, and 16 bases lay in between. Germline-derived CDR1 and CDR2 are SGHTA and FQGNSA. This CDR3 is built from 16 residues. The CDR3 protein is CASSRPPGRPYNEQFF. Written as DNA, the CDR3 is TGTGCCAGCAGCCGTCCCCCTGGGCGCCCCTACAATGAGCAGTTCTTC. The full variable domain, completed using reference TRBV7-2 and TRBJ2-1, is GAGVSQSPSNKVTEKGKDVELRCDPISGHTALYWYRQSLGQGLEFLIYFQGNSAPDKSGLPSDRFSAERTGGSVSTLTIQRTQQEDSAVYLCASSRPPGRPYNEQFFGPGTRLTVL.

This chain joins TRBV5-6 and TRBJ2-3; D gene uncertain. Germline lookup yields CDR1 SGHDT and CDR2 YYEEEE. Trimming took off 2 bases at V and 0 bases at J, with 7 bases between the two ends. CDR3 length: 14 amino acids. The chain's CDR3 is CASSFTSSTDTQYF. The CDR3, as DNA: TGTGCCAGCAGCTTTACCTCTAGCACAGATACGCAGTATTTT.

This clone was seen a handful of times. The chain links TRBV13 to TRBJ1-1; TRBD1 might be the D (6 bases). Looked up from germline, CDR1 is PRHDT and CDR2 is FYEKMQ (reference sequence). Deletions cut 6 bases from V and 1 base from J, with 18 bases between. CDR3 length equals 16 residues. DNA of the CDR3: TGTGCCAGCAGACCAAGGGGGACCTTAAAGAACACTGAAGCTTTCTTT. Translating gives CASRPRGTLKNTEAFF. Full variable domain (rest looked up from reference TRBV13 and TRBJ1-1): AAGVIQSPRHLIKEKRETATLKCYPIPRHDTVYWYQQGPGQDPQFLISFYEKMQSDKGSIPDRFSAQQFSDYHSELNMSSLELGDSALYFCASRPRGTLKNTEAFFGQGTRLTVV.

The chain uses TRBV15 and TRBJ2-1; 11 positions agree with TRBD2. CDR1 and CDR2 from the germline V gene are LNHNV and YYDKDF (reference sequence). CDR3 length: 16 amino acids. Trimming at V came to 3 bases and at J to 3 bases, leaving 4 bases not matched to a gene. CDR3 residues: CATSSRLAGNYNEQFF. The CDR3, as DNA: TGTGCCACCAGCAGTCGACTAGCGGGAAACTACAATGAGCAGTTCTTC.

The chain uses TRBV7-8 and TRBJ1-6, with D perhaps matching TRBD1 (6 bases). The CDR3 totals 14 residues. In germline, CDR1 is SGHVS, CDR2 FQNEAQ. The V end was cut by 2 bases, the J end by 5 bases, with 7 bases between. The CDR3 coding sequence is TGTGCCAGCAGCTTAAACAGGGATAATTCACCCCTCCACTTT. Protein sequence: CASSLNRDNSPLHF.

The chain carries TRBV29-1 and TRBJ1-1; tentative D call: TRBD1 (5 bases). Germline CDR1 is SQVTM and CDR2 is ANQGSEA. The germline V and J ends were trimmed by 6 bases and 0 bases, with 14 bases remaining between them. The CDR3 is 14 residues long. The CDR3 spells CSVNPGTLNTEAFF. CDR3 DNA sequence: TGCAGCGTAAATCCCGGGACCTTGAACACTGAAGCTTTCTTT.

V usage is TRBV5-6 and J usage is TRBJ2-1, with 10 nucleotides matching TRBD2. Germline V gene data show CDR1 as SGHDT and CDR2 as YYEEEE. The CDR3 has 16 amino acids. V was pared by 1 base and J by 10 bases, with 11 bases of the junction left unmatched. As DNA, the CDR3 is TGTGCCAGCAGCTTGCCGAGGGAGCTACTAGCGGGAGAGCAGTTCTTC. Amino acid sequence: CASSLPRELLAGEQFF. Full variable domain (missing parts from reference TRBV5-6 and TRBJ2-1): DAGVTQSPTHLIKTRGQQVTLRCSPKSGHDTVSWYQQALGQGPQFIFQYYEEEERQRGNFPDRFSGHQFPNYSSELNVNALLLGDSALYLCASSLPRELLAGEQFFGPGTRLTVL.

There are many counts of this clone. In DNA, the CDR3 is TGTGCCAGCAGCGTAATCGTTGGGGAGCTGTTTTTT. It encodes CASSVIVGELFF. The rearrangement links TRBV9 to TRBJ2-2; D unresolved. The V gene lost 1 base and the J gene lost 8 bases, with 6 bases spanning the gap. The CDR3 covers 12 residues. Per the germline V gene, CDR1 is SGDLS and CDR2 is YYNGEE.

This clone was recorded a few times. Here the CDR3 reads CALQREGGYNEQFF. DNA of the CDR3: TGTGCCCTTCAGCGGGAGGGCGGCTACAATGAGCAGTTCTTC. The gene calls are TRBV10-3 and TRBJ2-1; 10 nucleotides agree with TRBD2. Germline V lookup: CDR1 ENHRY, CDR2 SYGVKD. V was pared by 11 bases and J by 3 bases, with 7 bases of the junction left unmatched. CDR3 length: 14 amino acids.